These 9 T cell receptor beta chains came from one sample sequenced in a study of T-cell reconstitution after alpha-beta-depleted transplantation in children. The TCRbeta library was prepared with unique molecular identifiers. One entry per CDR3 protein results from TCRdb running MiXCR on the PCR reads. The repertoire has about 980,000 distinct CDR3 sequences, around 30% of them found once; the top ten carry over 25%. This sample comprised PBMCs, mostly from graft donor cells, obtained 360 days after TCRalphabeta/CD19-depleted stem cell transplant. Every receptor here comes from a boy in the first two years of life who had a stem cell transplant for SCID, so the T cells may come from the graft donor.

This CDR3 is CSAPTSYNEQFF. Written as DNA, the CDR3 is TGCAGTGCCCCTACTAGCTACAATGAGCAGTTCTTC. This chain links TRBV20-1 with TRBJ2-1, with D perhaps matching TRBD2 (5 bases). V lost 6 bases and J 3 bases, leaving 9 bases between the germline ends. Germline loops: CDR1 DFQATT, CDR2 SNEGSKA (reference sequence). The CDR3 has 12 residues.

This clonotype was recorded a few times. The gene calls are TRBV24-1 and TRBJ2-3, with 13 bases that match TRBD2. Trimming removed 10 bases from V and 4 bases from J; junction bases left unmatched: 4. The CDR3 contains 14 residues. The V gene's germline CDR1 is KGHDR and CDR2 SFDVKD. The CDR3 region is CATSTSGGADTQYF. The CDR3 DNA is TGTGCCACATCTACTAGCGGGGGGGCAGATACGCAGTATTTT.

V usage is TRBV4-1 and J usage is TRBJ2-1, with a weak D call TRBD1 (5 bases). CDR3 length equals 18 residues. Germline loops: CDR1 MGHRA, CDR2 YSYEKL. Between the trimmed V and J ends, which lost 0 bases and 3 bases, there was a span of 18 bases. In nucleotides, the CDR3 is TGCGCCAGCAGCCAAGATGTGGTCGGGTTGGACAACTACAATGAGCAGTTCTTC. It yields the protein CASSQDVVGLDNYNEQFF.

This rearrangement joins TRBV6-2 or TRBV6-3 to TRBJ2-1; TRBD1 is a possible D gene (6 bases). Germline values: CDR1 MNHEY, CDR2 SVGEGT. The V end was cut by 4 bases, the J end by 0 bases, with 13 bases between. The CDR3 runs to 16 residues. The CDR3 region has the DNA TGTGCCAGCAGTTGGACAGCAGATAGCTCCTACAATGAGCAGTTCTTC. Amino acids: CASSWTADSSYNEQFF.

This clonotype was observed a few times. As DNA, the CDR3 is TGTGCCAGCAGCCAAGAGGGTCCGGGCAAGGGAGAGACCCAGTACTTC. As protein: CASSQEGPGKGETQYF. The chain uses TRBV3-1 and TRBJ2-5; D not certain. The CDR3 has 16 residues. Germline V gene sequence: CDR1 LGHDT, CDR2 YNNKEL (reference sequence). V was shortened by 0 bases and J by 4 bases, with 15 bases between the two germline ends.

This clonotype was picked up a small number of times. CDR3 in DNA: TGCGCCAGCAGCTCTGACCTACAGGGGGCGCAGAATGAGCAGTTCTTC. Translating it yields CASSSDLQGAQNEQFF. This rearrangement joins TRBV5-1 to TRBJ2-1; 9 bases match TRBD1. The CDR3 is 16 residues long. V shed 3 bases and J 7 bases; nucleotides not matched to a gene: 11. CDR1 and CDR2 (germline): SGHRS, YFSETQ.

The chain links TRBV12-3 or TRBV12-4 to TRBJ2-1; D unresolved. V dropped 2 bases and J dropped 4 bases, with 12 bases sitting between them. The CDR3 covers 15 residues. The CDR3 bases are TGTGCCAGCAGTTTAAGGGATCCCTTATACAATGAGCAGTTCTTC. Its protein is CASSLRDPLYNEQFF.

V usage is TRBV6-2 or TRBV6-3 and J usage is TRBJ1-1, with TRBD1 as a possible D gene (5 bases). Per germline, CDR1 MNHEY and CDR2 SVGEGT. This CDR3 comprises 16 residues. The germline V and J ends were trimmed by 2 bases and 1 base, with 14 bases remaining between them. DNA for the CDR3: TGTGCCAGCAGTTACCAAATCGGCAGGGCGAACACTGAAGCTTTCTTT. This codes for CASSYQIGRANTEAFF.

CDR3: CASSQEAGAHSTDTQYF. DNA of the CDR3: TGCGCCAGCAGCCAAGAGGCAGGGGCCCACAGCACAGATACGCAGTATTTT. The chain employs TRBV4-3 and TRBJ2-3; the D gene is possibly TRBD1 (6 bases). The CDR3 runs to 17 residues. Trimming stripped 0 bases from V and 0 bases from J, with 13 bases between. Germline V lookup: CDR1 LGHNA, CDR2 YSLEER.